This T cell receptor beta chain was recorded in a study of blood T cells in healthy people across ages (dated by TCRdb to 2013 to 2016). Turning to the overall study: Template switching captured roughly one uniquely barcoded TCR beta cDNA molecule per two T cells in model experiments. To track age-related changes in TCR beta repertoire diversity, the study relied on deep sequencing normalized with unique cDNA molecular identifiers. To avoid experimental bias, donors of different ages were spread randomly across the sequencing lanes. The donors were split into four age groups: young (average about 15 years), middle-aged (about 40), aged (over 55) and long-lived (roughly 77). Using the same blood draw, the study looked at two additional independent replicas of 1 million unique cDNA reads for two donors, one aged 18 to 29 and the other aged 80 or older.

General study outcomes and caveats: Compared with the aged group, the long-lived group had more naive CD4+ T cells, fewer expanded clones and increased TCR diversity, a pattern suggesting age selection. Observed TCR beta diversity per million T cells fell roughly linearly with age, and a significant reduction was already apparent by age roughly 41. There was a strong correlation between observed TCR beta diversity and the percentage of naive T cells measured by flow cytometry. Since profiling was done on bulk unsorted PBMCs, naive and antigen-experienced compartments could not be conclusively compared. Total diversity estimates from one million sequenced T cells were considered lower bounds and underestimates. The CMV infection status of donors was not known, potentially confounding age-related changes in expanded clonotypes.

This clonotype appeared a few times. Its antigen is unknown. Per-base quality was not reported, and no clone a single base away is much larger than it. Library method: 5' RACE. Sequencing used an Illumina HiSeq 2500. The second PCR ran for roughly 7 to 11 cycles and used a J-beta primer mix along with a sample-barcoded 5' primer. A template-switch 5' adaptor carrying 12 random nucleotides introduced a unique molecular identifier onto each TCR beta cDNA molecule. Each sample yielded at least 2.5 million CDR3-containing paired-end reads. First-strand cDNA synthesis was performed from all RNA using the Mint cDNA synthesis kit, with priming by a TRBC-specific oligonucleotide. Following uracil-DNA glycosylase treatment, all cDNA underwent a first 18-cycle PCR with the universal primers M1SS and BC2_uni_R. The published analysis was carried out like this. For normalization, 1 million high-quality reads, each with a distinct molecular identifier, were randomly selected from each sample. Instead of being binned into consensus sequences, reads with shared molecular identifiers were discarded. MiTCR, run with a Q25 quality threshold and the strictest error-elimination algorithm, handled CDR3 identification, clonotype clustering and error correction. A nonparametric unseen species model with Euler transformation was used to estimate lower-bound total TCR beta diversity. TCRdb reprocessed the public reads (quality trimming at Q25 with fastp, clone calling with MiXCR) and kept in-frame beta chains. Every distinct CDR3 protein forms one entry, paired with its most common genes and DNA. These V and J calls originate from TCRdb's pipeline instead of the authors' own analysis. The sample table lists some 1.5 million distinct CDR3 sequences, over 25% of them with a count of one. The top ten clonotypes cover about 7.7% of the sample.

Donors were 39 systemically healthy Caucasian individuals from Russia aged roughly 6 to 95 years. Approximately 9.3 milliliters of peripheral blood were drawn from each donor into EDTA-treated Vacutainer tubes. Ficoll-Paque density-gradient centrifugation was used to isolate PBMCs, with at least 6.5 million per sample. Trizol reagent was used to extract total RNA from the PBMCs, yielding at least 5 micrograms per sample. For every donor, an aliquot of PBMCs went through flow cytometry to measure the percentages of naive CD45RAhigh/CD27high T cells. CDR3 length: 14 amino acids, cysteine to phenylalanine. The retained sequence is limited to the CDR3, 42 bases, with the frame set at the first base. V sheds 5 bases and J sheds 4 bases, leaving 14 bases between their ends.

The chain is made from TRBV12-3 or TRBV12-4 and TRBJ1-2; the D gene cannot be named for sure. Sequencing input: blood. This TCR came from a young woman in good health. The DNA reads TGTGCCAGCAGTCCGCACGAGGAGGGCTATGGCTACACCTTC. Its protein reads: CASSPHEEGYGYTF.